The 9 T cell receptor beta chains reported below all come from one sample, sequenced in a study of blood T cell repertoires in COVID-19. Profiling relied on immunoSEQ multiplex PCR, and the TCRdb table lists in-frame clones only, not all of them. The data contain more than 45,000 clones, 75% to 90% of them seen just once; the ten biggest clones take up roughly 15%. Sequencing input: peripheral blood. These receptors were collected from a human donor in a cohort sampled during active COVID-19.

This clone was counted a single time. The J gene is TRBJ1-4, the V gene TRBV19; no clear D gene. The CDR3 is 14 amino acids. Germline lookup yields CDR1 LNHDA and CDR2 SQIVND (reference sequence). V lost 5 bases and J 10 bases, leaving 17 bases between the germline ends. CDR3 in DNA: TGTGCCAGTAGTGTCCCTTCGGGGTCGGGAAAACTGTTTTTT. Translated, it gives CASSVPSGSGKLFF.

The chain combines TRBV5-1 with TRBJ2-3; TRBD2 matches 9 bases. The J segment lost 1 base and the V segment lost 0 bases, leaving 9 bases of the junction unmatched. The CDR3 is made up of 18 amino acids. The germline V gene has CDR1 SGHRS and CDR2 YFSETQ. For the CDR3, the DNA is TGCGCCAGCAGCTTGGCTGGATCTAGCGGGGTGCGCACAGATACGCAGTATTTT. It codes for CASSLAGSSGVRTDTQYF.

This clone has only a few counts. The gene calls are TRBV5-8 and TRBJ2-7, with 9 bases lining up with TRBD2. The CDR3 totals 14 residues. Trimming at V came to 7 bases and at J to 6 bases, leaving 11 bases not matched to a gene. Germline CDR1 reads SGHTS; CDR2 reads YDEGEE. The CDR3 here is CASVTGTSTGEQYF. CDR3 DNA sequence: TGTGCCAGCGTTACCGGGACTAGCACAGGCGAGCAGTACTTC.

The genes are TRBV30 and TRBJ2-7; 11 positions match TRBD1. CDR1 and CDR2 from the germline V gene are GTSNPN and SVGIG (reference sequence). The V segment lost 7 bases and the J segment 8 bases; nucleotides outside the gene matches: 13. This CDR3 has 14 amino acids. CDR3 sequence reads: CAYQKPGQGDQQYF. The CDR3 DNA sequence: TGTGCCTATCAAAAACCGGGACAGGGGGACCAGCAGTACTTC.

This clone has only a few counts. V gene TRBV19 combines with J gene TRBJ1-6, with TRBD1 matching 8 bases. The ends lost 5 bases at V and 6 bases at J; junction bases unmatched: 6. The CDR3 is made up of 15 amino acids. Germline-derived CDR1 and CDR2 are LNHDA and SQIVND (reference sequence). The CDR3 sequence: CASSLTGGGNSPLHF. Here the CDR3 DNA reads TGTGCCAGTAGTCTAACAGGGGGGGGTAATTCACCCCTCCACTTT.

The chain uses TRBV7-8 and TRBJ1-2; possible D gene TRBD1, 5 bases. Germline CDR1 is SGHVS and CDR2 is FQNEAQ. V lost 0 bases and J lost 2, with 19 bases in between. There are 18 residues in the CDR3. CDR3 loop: CASSLARRGAGGNYGYTF. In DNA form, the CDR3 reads TGTGCCAGCAGCTTAGCGAGGAGGGGAGCAGGAGGGAACTATGGCTACACCTTC.

The CDR3 spells CASSVGAGRNTEAFF. In nucleotides, the CDR3 is TGTGCCAGCAGCGTAGGGGCAGGAAGGAACACTGAAGCTTTCTTT. V is TRBV9 and J is TRBJ1-1; D remains ambiguous. V was pared by 0 bases and J by 1 base, with 10 bases between. CDR3 size: 15 residues. Germline lookup yields CDR1 SGDLS and CDR2 YYNGEE.

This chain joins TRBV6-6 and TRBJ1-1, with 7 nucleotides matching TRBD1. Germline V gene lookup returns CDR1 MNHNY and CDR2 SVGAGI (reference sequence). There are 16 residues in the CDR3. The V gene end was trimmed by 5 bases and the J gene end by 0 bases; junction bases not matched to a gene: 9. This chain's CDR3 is CASSLPLQGMNTEAFF. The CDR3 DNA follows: TGTGCCAGCAGTCTACCTTTACAGGGGATGAACACTGAAGCTTTCTTT.

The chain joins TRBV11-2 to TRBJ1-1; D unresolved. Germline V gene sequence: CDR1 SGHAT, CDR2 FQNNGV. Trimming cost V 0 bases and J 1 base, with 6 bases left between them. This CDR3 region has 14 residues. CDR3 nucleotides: TGTGCCAGCAGCTTAGAGGGGAGGAACACTGAAGCTTTCTTT. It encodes CASSLEGRNTEAFF.